Included here is one T cell receptor (beta chain) sequence, with context. The sample holds many counts of this clonotype. It lacks a known antigen. Qualities for individual bases were not recorded, and no much larger clone is one base off. V and J lose 1 base and 1 base, and a span of 10 bases separates them. The CDR3 starts with the cysteine, ends with the phenylalanine, and has 15 residues. Just CDR3 DNA is preserved here, 45 bases in frame from base 1. Taken from the germline V gene (reference sequence), the CDR1 and CDR2 loops are SEHNR and FQNEAQ. This sample was included in a study of blood T cells in healthy people across ages (dated by TCRdb to about 2015). Study-level background: Template switching captured roughly one uniquely barcoded TCR beta cDNA molecule per two T cells in model experiments. To avoid experimental bias, donors of different ages were randomly spread across the sequencing lanes. For two donors (one aged 18 to 29 and one aged 80 or older), the study analyzed two additional independent replicas of 1 million unique cDNA reads from the same blood draw. Four age groups were formed from the donors: young (average about 15 years), middle-aged (approximately 40), aged (more than 55) and long-lived (around 80). Using deep sequencing normalized with unique cDNA molecular identifiers, the study measured how TCR beta repertoire diversity changes with age. Paper-wide results and their limitations: Compared with the aged group, the long-lived group had more naive CD4+ T cells, fewer expanded clones and increased TCR diversity, suggesting age selection. Estimates of total diversity based on one million sequenced T cells were considered lower bounds and underestimates. The CMV infection status of donors was not known, potentially confounding age-related changes in expanded clonotypes. There was a strong correlation between observed TCR beta diversity and the percentage of naive T cells measured by flow cytometry. Conclusive comparison of naive and antigen-experienced compartments was prevented by the profiling of bulk unsorted PBMCs. Observed TCR beta diversity per million T cells fell roughly linearly with age, and a significant reduction was already apparent by age about 36.

Donors were 39 systemically healthy Caucasian individuals from Russia aged roughly 6 to 100 years. Each donor gave roughly 9.5 milliliters of peripheral blood, collected into EDTA-treated Vacutainer tubes. Ficoll-Paque density-gradient centrifugation was used to isolate PBMCs, with at least 6 million obtained per sample. Total RNA was extracted from PBMCs with Trizol reagent, with at least 5.5 micrograms obtained per sample. For every donor, flow cytometry on a PBMC aliquot measured the percentage of naive CD45RAhigh/CD27high T cells. The library was generated by 5' RACE. TCRdb lists the instrument as Illumina HiSeq 2500. A second PCR of about 6 to 11 cycles was performed with a sample-barcoded 5' primer and a J-beta primer mix. A template-switch 5' adaptor carrying 12 random nucleotides introduced a unique molecular identifier onto each TCR beta cDNA molecule. At least 2.5 million CDR3-containing paired-end reads were obtained from each sample. The Mint cDNA synthesis kit, primed by a TRBC-specific oligonucleotide, was used to synthesize first-strand cDNA from all RNA. Following uracil-DNA glycosylase treatment, all cDNA underwent a first 18-cycle PCR with the universal primers M1SS and BC2_uni_R. From the authors' description of their analysis: For normalization, 1 million high-quality reads, each with a distinct molecular identifier, were randomly selected from each sample. Instead of being binned into consensus sequences, reads that shared molecular identifiers were thrown out. MiTCR, run with a Q25 quality threshold and the strictest error-elimination algorithm, handled CDR3 identification, clonotype clustering and error correction. A nonparametric unseen species model with Euler transformation was used to estimate a lower bound on total TCR beta diversity. Clones were called with MiXCR by TCRdb after fastp trimmed the public reads at Q25, and only in-frame beta chains were retained. Every distinct CDR3 protein forms one entry, paired with its most common genes and DNA. V and J calls and clone size were set by TCRdb, not the authors. The sample table contains approximately 680,000 distinct CDR3 sequences; only one count was recorded for about 30% of them. Clones ranked in the top ten supply 15% of the sample.

The clonotype originates from a woman over 75 in good health. Donor details come from another sample of the same person, matched by shared clones. The specimen was blood. The rearrangement joined TRBV7-9 to TRBJ2-5; there is no confident call for the D gene. The DNA sequence is given as TGTGCCAGCAGCTTAGGATCAGGCGTCCAAGAGACCCAGTACTTC. This is translated as CASSLGSGVQETQYF.